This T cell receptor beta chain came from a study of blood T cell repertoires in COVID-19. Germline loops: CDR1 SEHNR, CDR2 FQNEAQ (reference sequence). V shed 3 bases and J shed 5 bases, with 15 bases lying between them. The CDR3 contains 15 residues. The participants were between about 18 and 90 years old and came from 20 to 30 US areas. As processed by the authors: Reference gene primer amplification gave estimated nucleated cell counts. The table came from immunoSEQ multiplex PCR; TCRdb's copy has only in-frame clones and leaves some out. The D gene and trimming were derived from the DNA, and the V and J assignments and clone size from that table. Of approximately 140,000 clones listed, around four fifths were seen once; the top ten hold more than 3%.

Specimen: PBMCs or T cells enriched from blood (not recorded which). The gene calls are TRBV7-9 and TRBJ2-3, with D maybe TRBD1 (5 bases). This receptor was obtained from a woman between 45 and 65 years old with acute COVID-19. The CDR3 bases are TGTGCCAGCAGCTTTCTTAGGGGCGAGGAAGATACGCAGTATTTT. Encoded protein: CASSFLRGEEDTQYF.